The present entry profiles one T cell receptor (beta chain) with its context. CDR3 length: 16 amino acids. Germline CDR1 is LGHNA and CDR2 is YSLEER. Trimming took off 0 bases at V and 1 base at J, with 10 bases between the two ends. These data belong to a study of PD-1 blockade in classical Hodgkin lymphoma. The time point was: cycle 4 day 1 (C4D1), after more than five weeks of nivolumab. After autologous stem cell transplantation all patients relapsed, and prior brentuximab vedotin exposure differed between cohorts. The CD8+ T cells came from thawed PBMCs through magnetic negative selection. Sequenced by immunoSEQ multiplex PCR; TCRdb stores in-frame clones only, minus some. The sample carries some 20,000 clones, around 84% recorded once.

V gene TRBV4-3 combines with J gene TRBJ2-1, with D possibly called TRBD1 or TRBD2 (5 bases each). The sample here was CD8+ T cells from blood, taken before the fourth cycle of nivolumab. This sequence was found in a human donor with classical Hodgkin lymphoma. This CDR3 reads CASSQDMGVSYNEQFF. The CDR3 DNA reads TGCGCCAGCAGCCAAGATATGGGGGTGTCCTACAATGAGCAGTTCTTC.